This passage covers 6 T cell receptor beta chains from one sample sequenced in a study of CD8+CD57+ T cells in acquired aplastic anemia (dated by TCRdb to 2016 to 2018). Sequencing relied on an Illumina HiSeq 2000. Genomic DNA served as template for TCR beta VDJ combination and CDR3 sequence profiling. TCRdb passed the public sequencing reads through fastp at Q25 and MiXCR, retaining productive beta sequences. Merged by CDR3 protein, the rows form single entries marked with the most common genes and DNA. This sample holds some 180,000 distinct CDR3 sequences; under 55% were observed only once. The top ten clonotypes cover around 3% of the sample. The sequenced sample was sorted CD4+, CD8+, or CD8+CD57+ T cells (not recorded which) from PBMCs. The receptors come from a human donor in good health.

J is TRBJ1-2 and V is TRBV7-9; no clear D gene. The CDR3 runs 14 residues. The V and J ends lost 1 base and 4 bases respectively, with 10 bases between them. Germline V CDR1 and CDR2: SEHNR, FQNEAQ (reference sequence). The CDR3 coding sequence is TGTGCCAGCAGCTTAGATTCAAGAGGCTATGGCTACACCTTC. This encodes CASSLDSRGYGYTF.

This rearrangement joins TRBV20-1 to TRBJ1-2, with a weak D call TRBD1 (6 bases). The germline gives CDR1 DFQATT, CDR2 SNEGSKA (reference sequence). V was shortened by 2 bases and J by 5 bases, with 12 bases between the two germline ends. This CDR3 comprises 13 residues. The CDR3 here is CSARLWDTYGYTF. DNA for the CDR3: TGCAGTGCTAGACTATGGGACACGTATGGCTACACCTTC.

This clonotype was recorded many times. The chain is built from TRBV19 and TRBJ1-5; TRBD1 agrees at 9 bases. The CDR3 has 17 amino acids. J lost 2 bases, V lost 3 bases, and 8 bases had no gene match. Germline assignment: CDR1 LNHDA and CDR2 SQIVND (reference sequence). In DNA, the CDR3 is TGTGCCAGTAGTATCGGGCCACAGGGGGCCGGCAATCAGCCCCAGCATTTT. Amino acid sequence: CASSIGPQGAGNQPQHF.

J is TRBJ2-7 and V is TRBV6-1; maybe TRBD1 (5 bases). Trimming shortened V by 7 bases and J by 4 bases, and 11 bases separated the two germline ends. CDR1 is MNHNS, CDR2 SASEGT, per germline. The CDR3 consists of 12 residues. Here the CDR3 reads CASTGSRYEQYF. The CDR3 DNA is TGTGCCAGCACAGGGTCAAGGTACGAGCAGTACTTC.

There are many counts of this clonotype. The chain is built from TRBV5-5 and TRBJ2-7; 9 nucleotides agree with TRBD2. The J segment lost 7 bases and the V segment lost 3 bases, leaving 14 bases of the junction unmatched. The CDR3 spans 16 residues. Germline CDR1 SGHKS, CDR2 YYEKEE (reference sequence). The CDR3 loop reads CASSSPLSGSSREQYF. CDR3 sequence (DNA): TGTGCCAGCAGCTCCCCCCTTAGCGGGAGCTCCCGGGAGCAGTACTTC.

This clonotype showed up many times. The chain joins TRBV28 to TRBJ2-7; D remains unclear. The CDR3 loop spans 13 amino acids. V lost 1 base and J 2 bases, leaving 6 bases between the germline ends. Per germline, CDR1 MDHEN and CDR2 SYDVKM. CDR3 loop: CASSLYSAYEQYF. The CDR3 DNA follows: TGTGCCAGCAGTTTATATTCAGCCTACGAGCAGTACTTC.